This entry lists 30 T cell receptor beta chains sequenced from one sample in a study of blood T cells in healthy people across ages. PCR was performed a second time for about 6 to 12 cycles using a sample-barcoded 5' primer and a J-beta primer mix. TCRdb fed the 5' RACE reads into MiXCR, producing one record per CDR3 protein. The sample yields fewer than 800,000 distinct CDR3 sequences, roughly 32% seen once. Sequencing was performed on blood. The source is a woman older than 75 in good health.

The table lists this clonotype with many counts. The J gene is TRBJ1-2, the V gene TRBV9; perhaps TRBD1 as D (5 bases). CDR3 size: 14 residues. Germline V CDR1 and CDR2: SGDLS, YYNGEE. V lost 2 bases, J lost 6 bases, and 14 bases lay in between. The CDR3 here is CASSVSDGADGYTF. CDR3 in DNA: TGTGCCAGCAGCGTCTCAGACGGGGCAGATGGCTACACCTTC.

The chain has TRBV5-1 and TRBJ2-4; 7 bases fit TRBD1. Judging by the DNA end, TRBJ2-7 fits better; the J call may be wrong. The CDR3 is made up of 14 amino acids. Germline CDR1 SGHRS, CDR2 YFSETQ. CDR3 in amino acids: CASCLEQGSVEQYF. CDR3 DNA sequence: TGCGCCAGCTGCCTCGAACAGGGGTCGGTCGAGCAGTACTTC.

This chain's CDR3 is CASIRGLRNYGYTF. CDR3 DNA sequence: TGTGCCAGCATCAGGGGGTTACGGAACTATGGCTACACCTTC. The rearrangement links TRBV21-1 to TRBJ1-2; the D segment call TRBD1 is taken from the table without a DNA check. TRBV21-1 is noted as a pseudogene. This CDR3 comprises 14 residues.

This clonotype was found many times. The chain employs TRBV20-1 and TRBJ2-1; 10 bases line up with TRBD1. The length of the CDR3 is 13 residues. The V gene's germline CDR1 is DFQATT and CDR2 SNEGSKA (reference sequence). Trimming at V came to 5 bases and at J to 7 bases, leaving 5 bases not matched to a gene. CDR3 sequence reads: CSAPRTGGNEQFF. For the CDR3, the DNA is TGCAGTGCTCCTAGGACAGGGGGTAATGAGCAGTTCTTC.

The sample holds a few counts of this clonotype. This chain connects TRBV5-1 to TRBJ1-4; 8 bases align to TRBD1. V lost 5 bases, J lost 6 bases, and 6 bases stayed unmatched. There are 14 residues in the CDR3. The germline V gene encodes CDR1 SGHRS and CDR2 YFSETQ. CDR3 in DNA: TGCGCCAGCAGATCCGGGACAGGCGATGAAAAACTGTTTTTT. Its translation: CASRSGTGDEKLFF.

This clonotype has at least ten counts. The gene calls are TRBV7-3 and TRBJ2-3; D might be TRBD2 (5 bases). The CDR3 consists of 15 residues. Germline values: CDR1 SGHTA, CDR2 FQGTGA. The V gene lost 5 bases and the J gene lost 1 base, with 13 bases spanning the gap. The CDR3 here is CASSPGGRGTDTQYF. DNA of the CDR3: TGTGCCAGCAGCCCCGGTGGGCGGGGCACAGATACGCAGTATTTT. Full variable domain (outside the CDR3, taken from reference TRBV7-3 and TRBJ2-3): GAGVSQTPSNKVTEKGKYVELRCDPISGHTALYWYRQSLGQGPEFLIYFQGTGAADDSGLPNDRFFAVRPEGSVSTLKIQRTERGDSAVYLCASSPGGRGTDTQYFGPGTRLTVL.

The table lists this clonotype with many counts. The chain is built from TRBV7-3 and TRBJ2-5; weak D call: TRBD1 (6 bases). V lost 0 bases to trimming and J lost 4 bases, with 12 bases between them. CDR3 size: 15 residues. CDR1 is SGHTA, CDR2 FQGTGA, per germline. The CDR3 region has the DNA TGTGCCAGCAGCTTAACTGGGGGCGCGGGAGAGACCCAGTACTTC. It specifies CASSLTGGAGETQYF.

The chain carries TRBV6-5 and TRBJ2-3, with 8 bases lining up with TRBD2. The CDR3 covers 16 residues. With V trimmed by 2 bases and J by 3 bases, 7 bases remained unmatched. The germline V gene has CDR1 MNHEY and CDR2 SVGAGI. As DNA, the CDR3 is TGTGCCAGCAGTTACGGCCCTAGCGGGCGAACAGATACGCAGTATTTT. Protein sequence: CASSYGPSGRTDTQYF.

This clonotype was found many times. It may be a read error: a sequence one base away is much more abundant. The V gene is TRBV6-5, the J gene TRBJ2-7; 8 bases map to TRBD1. With V trimmed by 6 bases and J by 3 bases, 10 bases remained unmatched. The CDR3 is 15 amino acids. Germline CDR1 reads MNHEY; CDR2 reads SVGAGI. CDR3 protein: CASRKKQGEIYEQYF. The CDR3 DNA sequence: TGTGCCAGCAGGAAGAAACAGGGGGAGATCTACGAGCAGTACTTC.

The V call is TRBV12-3 or TRBV12-4, the J call TRBJ2-4, with TRBD2 identical over 12 bases. The tail of the sequence fits TRBJ2-7 better, so the J call may be wrong. This CDR3 spans 16 amino acids. CDR3 sequence (DNA): TGTGCCAGCAGTCCTTGGGCTAGCGGGGGGGAGGGCGAGCAGTACTTC. Its protein is CASSPWASGGEGEQYF.

As regards this clonotype: A clone one base away is much larger, so this may be a read error. V usage is TRBV20-1 and J usage is TRBJ2-1, with D perhaps matching TRBD1 or TRBD2 (6 bases each). CDR1 is DFQATT, CDR2 SNEGSKA, per germline (reference sequence). The CDR3 runs to 15 residues. The CDR3 is CSTRRPGGRYNEQFF. The DNA of the CDR3 is TGCAGTACTAGACGTCCCGGGGGCCGCTACAATGAGCAGTTCTTC.

This clonotype was seen repeatedly, ten times or more. V and J are TRBV7-2 and TRBJ2-1; 7 bases agree with TRBD2. Germline CDR1 reads SGHTA; CDR2 reads FQGNSA. The V gene end was trimmed by 6 bases and the J gene end by 4 bases; junction bases not matched to a gene: 9. This CDR3 has 15 residues. The CDR3 coding sequence is TGTGCCAGCAGGGTCGGGGCGGGAGAATACAATGAGCAGTTCTTC. This sequence encodes CASRVGAGEYNEQFF.

This clonotype was recorded many times. The chain is built from TRBV6-6 and TRBJ1-1; D remains ambiguous. The V gene lost 8 bases and the J gene lost 7 bases, with 8 bases spanning the gap. Germline CDR1 MNHNY, CDR2 SVGAGI (reference sequence). This CDR3 is 10 amino acids long. The CDR3 nucleotides read TGTGCCAGCGGGGATGGTGAAGCTTTCTTT. It encodes CASGDGEAFF.

This clonotype was seen ten or more times. The chain uses TRBV7-9 and TRBJ1-1; weak D call: TRBD1 (5 bases). Germline-derived CDR1 and CDR2 are SEHNR and FQNEAQ (reference sequence). The CDR3 totals 15 residues. V was cut by 1 base and J by 6 bases, with 15 bases left in between. The CDR3 bases are TGTGCCAGCAGCTTAGTACCAATGGGGGTGCCTGAAGCTTTCTTT. It yields the protein CASSLVPMGVPEAFF.

This clonotype appeared many times. The gene calls are TRBV6-2 or TRBV6-3 and TRBJ2-1; TRBD2 agrees at 7 bases. V shed 2 bases, J shed 5 bases, and the junction held 6 bases outside the gene matches. Germline V gene sequence: CDR1 MNHEY, CDR2 SVGEGT. The CDR3 loop spans 15 amino acids. CDR3 residues: CASSYGRGSDNEQFF. In DNA, the CDR3 is TGTGCCAGCAGTTACGGGCGGGGGAGCGACAATGAGCAGTTCTTC.

This clonotype was detected many times. This chain links TRBV5-5 with TRBJ1-2; D is undetermined. Trimming removed 0 bases from V and 4 bases from J, with 13 bases in between. Germline CDR1 reads SGHKS; CDR2 reads YYEKEE (reference sequence). The CDR3 length is 15 residues. The CDR3 sequence is CASSLDVTGVYGYTF. DNA of the CDR3: TGTGCCAGCAGCTTGGACGTCACCGGGGTCTATGGCTACACCTTC.

V and J are TRBV28 and TRBJ2-7; TRBD1 or TRBD2 may be the D gene (5 bases each). The J call could be wrong; TRBJ2-5 is a better fit for the DNA end. Germline CDR1 MDHEN, CDR2 SYDVKM. The CDR3 contains 15 residues. The CDR3 sequence is CASSFSGTWKETQYF. In DNA form, the CDR3 reads TGTGCCAGCAGTTTCTCAGGGACGTGGAAAGAGACCCAGTACTTC.

This clonotype was recorded many times. V is TRBV12-5 and J is TRBJ2-5, with D tentatively TRBD1 (5 bases). Germline V CDR1 and CDR2: LGHNT, FRNRAP. With 6 bases removed from V and 5 bases from J, the gap between germline ends came to 7 bases. The CDR3 spans 11 residues. CDR3 bases: TGTGCTAGTGGACAGGCCGAGACCCAGTACTTC. As protein: CASGQAETQYF.

The chain joins TRBV20-1 to TRBJ2-5, with 9 bases lining up with TRBD2. From germline, CDR1 is DFQATT and CDR2 SNEGSKA (reference sequence). The CDR3 is made up of 15 amino acids. V trimming: 5 bases; J trimming: 5 bases; junction bases outside the gene matches: 12. The CDR3 sequence: CSARLAGDLGETQYF. The DNA for the CDR3 is TGCAGTGCTCGTTTAGCGGGGGATCTTGGGGAGACCCAGTACTTC.

Comments on this clonotype: Its ends do not fully match the called genes, so a read error is possible. The J gene is TRBJ2-4, the V gene TRBV5-1; 9 bases are a match to TRBD2. The better agreement between TRBJ2-7 and the DNA end casts doubt on the J call. Per the germline V gene, CDR1 is SGHRS and CDR2 is YFSETQ. The CDR3 has 17 residues. CDR3 region: CASSLIAGARAPYEQYF. The DNA of the CDR3 is TGCGCCAGTAGCTTGATAGCGGGAGCGCGCGCCCCCTACGAGCAGTACTTC.

This clonotype has just a few counts. V gene TRBV7-9 combines with J gene TRBJ1-3, with D hard to call. Deletions cut 4 bases from V and 1 base from J, with 5 bases between. Germline V gene lookup returns CDR1 SEHNR and CDR2 FQNEAQ (reference sequence). The CDR3 runs to 13 residues. In DNA form, the CDR3 reads TGTGCCAGCAGCTCTACTTCTGGAAACACCATATATTTT. Its translation: CASSSTSGNTIYF.

This clonotype appeared many times. The CDR3 DNA sequence: TGTGCCAGCAGTACCCCGGACAGCTACACAGATACGCAGTATTTT. Encoded protein: CASSTPDSYTDTQYF. The chain employs TRBV28 and TRBJ2-3; TRBD1 is a possible D gene (6 bases). Germline CDR1 reads MDHEN; CDR2 reads SYDVKM. The CDR3 runs 15 residues. V lost 5 bases and J 2 bases, leaving 14 bases between the germline ends. Filled out from reference TRBV28 and TRBJ2-3, the complete variable domain reads DVKVTQSSRYLVKRTGEKVFLECVQDMDHENMFWYRQDPGLGLRLIYFSYDVKMKEKGDIPEGYSVSREKKERFSLILESASTNQTSMYLCASSTPDSYTDTQYFGPGTRLTVL.

This clonotype was seen repeatedly, ten times or more. The rearrangement links TRBV30 to TRBJ2-4; no clear D. This CDR3 spans 15 amino acids. V was shortened by 4 bases and J by 1 base, with 14 bases between the two germline ends. Germline CDR1 and CDR2: GTSNPN and SVGIG (reference sequence). CDR3 protein: CAWTVSKTAKNIQYF. The CDR3 DNA sequence: TGTGCCTGGACGGTGTCAAAAACCGCCAAAAACATTCAGTACTTC.

In this sample, this clonotype turned up many times. CDR3 bases: TGTGCCAGCAGTGCGGAGGGGGGGATTCAAGAGACCCAGTACTTC. Amino acids: CASSAEGGIQETQYF. The rearrangement uses TRBV2 and TRBJ2-5; tentative D call: TRBD2 (7 bases). The V end lost 4 bases, the J end lost 2 bases, and 14 bases lay between the germline ends. The germline CDR1 and CDR2 sequences are SNHLY and FYNNEI. This CDR3 spans 15 amino acids.

This clonotype was seen a handful of times. The V gene is TRBV30, the J gene TRBJ2-3; 7 bases line up with TRBD2. Germline V gene sequence: CDR1 GTSNPN, CDR2 SVGIG (reference sequence). V gave up 5 bases and J gave up 4 bases; unmatched junction bases: 9. The CDR3 is 14 amino acids. The CDR3 sequence is CAWLPSGFPDTQYF. In DNA, the CDR3 is TGTGCCTGGTTGCCTAGCGGCTTCCCAGATACGCAGTATTTT.

This clonotype came up many times. The rearrangement links TRBV2 to TRBJ1-2; D remains unclear. The CDR3 sequence is 13 residues long. The germline CDR1 and CDR2 sequences are SNHLY and FYNNEI. The V and J ends lost 6 bases and 4 bases respectively, with 12 bases between them. In nucleotides, the CDR3 is TGTGCCAGCAGATCTGACGGAATCTATGGCTACACCTTC. Translated: CASRSDGIYGYTF. Combining the CDR3 with reference TRBV2 and TRBJ1-2 gives the whole variable domain EPEVTQTPSHQVTQMGQEVILRCVPISNHLYFYWYRQILGQKVEFLVSFYNNEISEKSEIFDDQFSVERPDGSNFTLKIRSTKLEDSAMYFCASRSDGIYGYTFGSGTRLTVV.

The chain combines TRBV9 with TRBJ2-1, with TRBD2 matching 10 bases. In germline, CDR1 is SGDLS, CDR2 YYNGEE. The CDR3 is 17 amino acids. Unmatched junction bases numbered 8, after V lost 1 base and J lost 4 bases. The CDR3 DNA follows: TGTGCCAGCAGCGTAAGCGGGAGGGCCCCGAGATACAATGAGCAGTTCTTC. The encoded protein is CASSVSGRAPRYNEQFF.

In this sample, this clonotype turned up once. The V and J genes are TRBV7-9 and TRBJ2-1, with TRBD1 matching over 8 bases. The V gene's germline CDR1 is SEHNR and CDR2 FQNEAQ (reference sequence). Trimming at V came to 5 bases and at J to 15 bases, leaving 9 bases not matched to a gene. The CDR3 is 12 residues long. The CDR3 sequence is CASSRDTGTGFF. The CDR3 DNA follows: TGTGCCAGCAGCCGAGATACCGGGACAGGGTTCTTC. Based on the CDR3 plus reference TRBV7-9 and TRBJ2-1, the full variable domain is DTGVSQNPRHKITKRGQNVTFRCDPISEHNRLYWYRQTLGQGPEFLTYFQNEAQLEKSRLLSDRFSAERPKGSFSTLEIQRTEQGDSAMYLCASSRDTGTGFFGPGTRLTVL.

This clonotype was counted at least ten times. The chain has TRBV25-1 and TRBJ2-7, with TRBD1 matching over 7 bases. The CDR3 is 15 amino acids. V lost 5 bases, J lost 5 bases, and 12 bases stayed unmatched. The germline CDR1 and CDR2 sequences are MGHDK and SYGVNS. The CDR3 DNA is TGTGCCAGCAGTACACCCAGGGGGTCCTTGAACGAGCAGTACTTC. It codes for CASSTPRGSLNEQYF.

This clonotype was seen repeatedly, ten times or more. This rearrangement joins TRBV9 to TRBJ2-5, with TRBD2 matching 7 bases. Per germline, CDR1 SGDLS and CDR2 YYNGEE. CDR3 size: 15 residues. The ends lost 0 bases at V and 1 base at J; junction bases unmatched: 3. The CDR3 DNA reads as TGTGCCAGCAGCGTAGCCCCGGGGGGCCAAGAGACCCAGTACTTC. Amino acids: CASSVAPGGQETQYF.